These 2 T cell receptor beta chains originate from one sample sequenced in a study of blood T cell repertoires in COVID-19. Sequencing was performed with immunoSEQ multiplex PCR; in TCRdb, only in-frame clones are kept and a portion is missing. Of some 530,000 clones listed, less than 90% are singletons. The sequencing sample was made of PBMCs or T cells enriched from blood (not recorded which). The source of these receptors is a woman between 55 and 75 years old who had recovered from COVID-19.

The rearrangement uses TRBV2 and TRBJ1-4; D unresolved. CDR1 and CDR2 (germline): SNHLY, FYNNEI. The CDR3 spans 15 residues. With 5 bases removed from V and 4 bases from J, the gap between germline ends came to 14 bases. The CDR3 loop reads CASSPLAGFNEKLFF. Here the CDR3 DNA reads TGTGCCAGCAGTCCCCTAGCGGGCTTTAATGAAAAACTGTTTTTT. The full variable domain, with the rest looked up from reference TRBV2 and TRBJ1-4, is EPEVTQTPSHQVTQMGQEVILRCVPISNHLYFYWYRQILGQKVEFLVSFYNNEISEKSEIFDDQFSVERPDGSNFTLKIRSTKLEDSAMYFCASSPLAGFNEKLFFGSGTQLSVL.

The chain joins TRBV6-2 or TRBV6-3 to TRBJ1-6, with 7 bases lining up with TRBD1. Germline V CDR1 and CDR2: MNHEY, SVGEGT. J gave up 7 bases and V 5 bases, and 8 bases lay outside the gene matches. This CDR3 region has 15 residues. The CDR3, as DNA: TGTGCCAGCAGTGCCTCAGCCAGGGGGAATTCACCCCTCCACTTT. Its translation: CASSASARGNSPLHF.